This T cell receptor (beta chain) was captured in a study of shared clonotypes between healthy human individuals. The study ran the assay at deep level. Profiled with immunoSEQ multiplex PCR; TCRdb holds only in-frame clones, not every one. The repertoire has about 2.1 million clones, just over 90% of them found once; the top ten carry approximately 1.7%. CD8 cells classed as naive were CD45RO-negative and positively selected for CCR7, excluding terminally differentiated effector memory CD45RA+ cells. The specimen was naive CD8+ T cells from PBMCs. The source of this sequence is a man between 18 and 35 years old in good health. Some clones in this sample may be carry-over from other donors' samples.

The CDR3 DNA sequence: TGTGCCAGCAGCTTGGCCGCTAGCGGGAGGAGCTACGAGCAGTACTTC. It translates to CASSLAASGRSYEQYF. The chain is built from TRBV5-5 and TRBJ2-7; 11 nucleotides match TRBD2. There are 16 residues in the CDR3. Germline-derived CDR1 and CDR2 are SGHKS and YYEKEE (reference sequence). J lost 3 bases, V lost 0 bases, and 5 bases had no gene match. Using reference TRBV5-5 and TRBJ2-7 for the parts outside the CDR3, the full variable domain is DAGVTQSPTHLIKTRGQQVTLRCSPISGHKSVSWYQQVLGQGPQFIFQYYEKEERGRGNFPDRFSARQFPNYSSELNVNALLLGDSALYLCASSLAASGRSYEQYFGPGTRLTVT.